These 6 T cell receptor beta chains were all obtained from the same sample, sequenced in a study of T cell responses to AZD1222 COVID-19 vaccine. Here immunoSEQ multiplex PCR was the method, and the copy in TCRdb shows in-frame clones only, minus some. The sample has about 110,000 clones, 65% to 85% seen once. Sequenced here: peripheral blood, sampled on day 0 of AZD1222 vaccination. All receptors come from an adult in good health.

This rearrangement joins TRBV19 to TRBJ1-1; TRBD1 might be the D (5 bases). With 6 bases removed from V and 1 base from J, the gap between germline ends came to 15 bases. Germline-derived CDR1 and CDR2 are LNHDA and SQIVND (reference sequence). The CDR3 covers 15 residues. The CDR3 protein is CASRRGDSANTEAFF. As DNA, the CDR3 is TGTGCCAGTAGACGAGGGGATTCAGCGAACACTGAAGCTTTCTTT. Variable domain in full (rest from reference TRBV19 and TRBJ1-1): DGGITQSPKYLFRKEGQNVTLSCEQNLNHDAMYWYRQDPGQGLRLIYYSQIVNDFQKGDIAEGYSVSREKKESFPLTVTSAQKNPTAFYLCASRRGDSANTEAFFGQGTRLTVV.

The chain has TRBV30 and TRBJ2-3, with TRBD2 matching 14 bases. The germline gives CDR1 GTSNPN, CDR2 SVGIG (reference sequence). V gave up 1 base and J gave up 6 bases; unmatched junction bases: 6. This CDR3 is built from 16 residues. The CDR3 DNA reads as TGTGCCTGGAGTGCGGGACTAGCGGGGGTGGGTGATACGCAGTATTTT. Its protein is CAWSAGLAGVGDTQYF.

The rearrangement uses TRBV4-3 and TRBJ1-2; TRBD1 might be the D (6 bases). The CDR3 has 15 amino acids. The V and J ends lost 6 bases and 3 bases respectively, with 17 bases between them. Germline V gives CDR1 LGHNA, CDR2 YSLEER. This CDR3 reads CASSISRQADYGYTF. The CDR3 region has the DNA TGCGCCAGCAGTATCAGTCGACAGGCCGACTATGGCTACACCTTC.

The chain links TRBV5-1 to TRBJ2-2, with a weak D call TRBD2 (5 bases). CDR1 is SGHRS and CDR2 is YFSETQ in the germline V gene. The CDR3 has 15 residues. The V gene lost 4 bases and the J gene lost 6 bases, with 16 bases spanning the gap. CDR3 coding DNA: TGCGCCAGCAGCACCCTCCCCGGGGATTCCGGGGAGCTGTTTTTT. Translating it yields CASSTLPGDSGELFF.

The CDR3 DNA reads TGTGCCAGTAGTCAGGGCAGGGGGACCCAGTACTTC. Translation: CASSQGRGTQYF. The rearrangement links TRBV19 to TRBJ2-5, with TRBD1 as a possible D gene (6 bases). CDR3 length: 12 residues. Germline V CDR1 and CDR2: LNHDA, SQIVND (reference sequence). The V gene lost 5 bases and the J gene lost 7 bases, with 11 bases spanning the gap. Drawing the rest from reference TRBV19 and TRBJ2-5, the complete variable domain is DGGITQSPKYLFRKEGQNVTLSCEQNLNHDAMYWYRQDPGQGLRLIYYSQIVNDFQKGDIAEGYSVSREKKESFPLTVTSAQKNPTAFYLCASSQGRGTQYFGPGTRLLVL.

The chain links TRBV18 to TRBJ2-3; no clear D gene. Germline V gene lookup returns CDR1 KGHSH and CDR2 LQKENI. This CDR3 has 16 residues. V dropped 0 bases and J dropped 0 bases, with 10 bases sitting between them. CDR3 sequence: CASSPPSSSSTDTQYF. The DNA for the CDR3 is TGTGCCAGCTCACCACCCTCATCATCTAGCACAGATACGCAGTATTTT.